This T cell receptor beta chain was identified during a study of metastatic and nonmetastatic thyroid tumors. This CDR3 has 14 amino acids. Germline V gene data show CDR1 as SGHAT and CDR2 as FQNNGV. V gave up 0 bases and J gave up 7 bases; unmatched junction bases: 1. This clone has just one count. Patients had received no treatment of any kind before thyroid surgery. TCRdb re-analyzed the PCR reads through MiXCR. This table holds 9,900 or so clones, almost 30% found once. This clonotype originated in a female donor with papillary thyroid cancer or a benign thyroid nodule (not recorded which). Some clones in this sample may be carry-over from other donors' samples. The specimen sequenced was tumor tissue. The chain links TRBV11-2 to TRBJ2-2, with 8 bases matching TRBD2. The DNA of the CDR3 is TGTGCCAGCAGCTTAGATAGCGGGAACGGGGAGCTGTTTTTT. Encoded protein: CASSLDSGNGELFF.